The 11 T cell receptor beta chains given below trace back to one sample, sequenced in a study of PD-1 blockade in classical Hodgkin lymphoma. Time point: cycle 4 day 1 (C4D1), after five to seven weeks of nivolumab. Every patient experienced relapse after autologous stem cell transplantation, and brentuximab vedotin exposure varied. Libraries were prepared by immunoSEQ multiplex PCR; TCRdb keeps only in-frame clonotypes and omits some of them. This sample has tens of thousands of clones; approximately 90% occur once, and the top ten carry approximately 2.9%. The sequencing here drew on peripheral blood mononuclear cells (PBMCs), taken before the fourth cycle of nivolumab. Receptors originate from a human donor with classical Hodgkin lymphoma.

The chain carries TRBV27 and TRBJ1-1, with 8 bases matching TRBD1. J lost 2 bases, V lost 2 bases, and 4 bases had no gene match. CDR1 and CDR2 from the germline V gene are MNHEY and SMNVEV (reference sequence). The CDR3 runs 15 residues. The CDR3, as DNA: TGTGCCAGCAGTTTACCTGGACAGGGCAACACTGAAGCTTTCTTT. This gives the protein CASSLPGQGNTEAFF.

This chain links TRBV7-2 with TRBJ2-7; D gene unclear. The germline V gene encodes CDR1 SGHTA and CDR2 FQGNSA. V lost 6 bases and J lost 0, with 3 bases in between. The CDR3 runs to 11 residues. Written as DNA, the CDR3 is TGTGCCAGCAGTCGCTCCTACGAGCAGTACTTC. Translation: CASSRSYEQYF.

The V and J genes are TRBV6-6 and TRBJ1-1, with TRBD1 as a possible D gene (6 bases). V was cut by 4 bases and J by 0 bases, with 12 bases left in between. The germline V gene has CDR1 MNHNY and CDR2 SVGAGI (reference sequence). CDR3 size: 15 residues. This chain's CDR3 is CASSFLGGVNTEAFF. DNA for the CDR3: TGTGCCAGCAGTTTCCTAGGGGGGGTGAACACTGAAGCTTTCTTT.

The chain's CDR3 is CASSQGAAYYNEQFF. Here the CDR3 DNA reads TGTGCCAGCAGCCAGGGGGCTGCTTACTACAATGAGCAGTTCTTC. The chain joins TRBV28 to TRBJ2-1; 8 bases fit TRBD1. The CDR3 length is 15 residues. J gave up 3 bases and V 6 bases, and 7 bases lay outside the gene matches. CDR1 and CDR2 from the germline V gene are MDHEN and SYDVKM.

The chain combines TRBV13 with TRBJ1-6; D perhaps matches TRBD1 (6 bases). Per germline, CDR1 PRHDT and CDR2 FYEKMQ (reference sequence). The CDR3 is 17 residues long. Trimming shortened V by 5 bases and J by 2 bases, and 16 bases separated the two germline ends. CDR3 nucleotide sequence: TGTGCCAGCAGCATACAGGGATATGCGGCCTATAATTCACCCCTCCACTTT. Translated: CASSIQGYAAYNSPLHF.

V and J are TRBV5-1 and TRBJ1-5; D perhaps matches TRBD1 (5 bases). V was cut by 2 bases and J by 4 bases, with 7 bases left in between. From germline, CDR1 is SGHRS and CDR2 YFSETQ. The CDR3 runs to 13 residues. The CDR3 nucleotides read TGCGCCAGCAGCTTCGGGGGGAATCAGCCCCAGCATTTT. This translates into CASSFGGNQPQHF.

The chain joins TRBV5-1 to TRBJ2-1, with 12 bases fitting TRBD2. CDR1 and CDR2 (germline): SGHRS, YFSETQ. This CDR3 has 19 residues. V shed 2 bases, J shed 6 bases, and the junction held 15 bases outside the gene matches. Here the CDR3 reads CASSFSPSGGALSINEQFF. CDR3 in DNA: TGCGCCAGCAGCTTCTCGCCTAGCGGGGGGGCCCTAAGTATCAATGAGCAGTTCTTC. Using reference TRBV5-1 and TRBJ2-1 for the parts outside the CDR3, the full variable domain is KAGVTQTPRYLIKTRGQQVTLSCSPISGHRSVSWYQQTPGQGLQFLFEYFSETQRNKGNFPGRFSGRQFSNSRSEMNVSTLELGDSALYLCASSFSPSGGALSINEQFFGPGTRLTVL.

The V call is TRBV5-1, the J call TRBJ2-3; 8 bases are shared with TRBD2. There are 16 residues in the CDR3. J gave up 3 bases and V 0 bases, and 6 bases lay outside the gene matches. CDR1 and CDR2 (germline): SGHRS, YFSETQ. CDR3 nucleotide sequence: TGCGCCAGCAGCTTGGAGGCGGGGGGCCATACAGATACGCAGTATTTT. Translating it yields CASSLEAGGHTDTQYF.

This chain connects TRBV7-2 to TRBJ1-4, with 8 positions matching TRBD1. J lost 7 bases, V lost 5 bases, and 6 bases had no gene match. Per the germline V gene, CDR1 is SGHTA and CDR2 is FQGNSA. The CDR3 consists of 14 residues. CDR3 bases: TGTGCCAGCAGCCGACAGGGGCAAGGTGAAAAACTGTTTTTT. This gives the protein CASSRQGQGEKLFF.

V and J are TRBV29-1 and TRBJ2-1, with 7 bases aligning to TRBD1. CDR1 SQVTM and CDR2 ANQGSEA come from the germline V gene. V lost 7 bases, J lost 4 bases, and 7 bases stayed unmatched. The CDR3 has 13 residues. The CDR3 reads CSAGTETYNEQFF. CDR3 DNA sequence: TGCAGCGCTGGGACAGAAACTTACAATGAGCAGTTCTTC.

The rearrangement uses TRBV6-5 and TRBJ2-3; TRBD2 matches 10 bases. This CDR3 is built from 16 residues. Germline values: CDR1 MNHEY, CDR2 SVGAGI. The V and J ends lost 0 bases and 8 bases, in that order; junction bases with no gene match: 8. The DNA of the CDR3 is TGTGCCAGCAGTTACTCCTCCCTAGCGGGGGTAGGTACGCAGTATTTT. It yields the protein CASSYSSLAGVGTQYF.